What follows are 25 T cell receptor beta chains derived from one specimen sequenced in a study of breast tumors, draining lymph nodes, adjacent tissues. TCRdb reprocessed the multiplex PCR reads via MiXCR and lists one record per CDR3 protein. The sample comprises 15,000 to 20,000 distinct CDR3 sequences, roughly 44% of which are singletons, and around 21% rests with the top ten. The sequenced sample consisted of breast tumor tissue. The receptors derive from a female donor with breast cancer. Some clones in this sample may be carry-over from other donors' samples.

This clonotype was observed many times. With a much larger clone just one base away, this may be a read error. This chain connects TRBV20-1 to TRBJ1-2; a possible D gene is TRBD1 (5 bases). Germline CDR1 is DFQATT and CDR2 is SNEGSKA (reference sequence). CDR3 length: 12 residues. CDR3: CSARAGTYGSTF. The CDR3 DNA is TGCAGTGCTAGAGCAGGGACCTATGGCTCCACCTTC.

This clonotype has ten or more counts. One junction end disagrees with the germline gene, perhaps due to a read error. The chain combines TRBV9 with TRBJ2-5; 9 bases align to TRBD1. Germline CDR1 SGDLS, CDR2 YYNGEE. This CDR3 has 14 residues. CDR3 sequence reads: CASSKTGGEETQSF. The CDR3 DNA sequence: TGTGCCAGCAGCAAAACAGGGGGCGAGGAGACCCAGTCCTTC.

This chain uses TRBV29-1 with TRBJ2-1, with D unclear. The V gene's germline CDR1 is SQVTM and CDR2 ANQGSEA. CDR3 length: 13 amino acids. V was pared by 8 bases and J by 0 bases, with 11 bases between. The CDR3 region is CSIAPSSYNEQFF. CDR3 sequence (DNA): TGCAGCATTGCCCCGAGCTCCTACAATGAGCAGTTCTTC.

There are many counts of this clonotype. This chain joins TRBV7-3 and TRBJ2-5; D gene uncertain. This CDR3 comprises 14 residues. Looked up from germline, CDR1 is SGHTA and CDR2 is FQGTGA. With 5 bases removed from V and 6 bases from J, the gap between germline ends came to 16 bases. The CDR3 coding sequence is TGTGCCAGCAGCGCCGGGCCATCACCCCAGACCCAGTACTTC. It translates to CASSAGPSPQTQYF.

This rearrangement joins TRBV3-1 to TRBJ2-7, with D perhaps matching TRBD2 (6 bases). This CDR3 comprises 15 residues. The ends were cut back, 4 bases at V and 3 bases at J, with 16 bases in the middle. Germline V CDR1 and CDR2: LGHDT, YNNKEL (reference sequence). CDR3 residues: CASSLWDSMNYEQYF. CDR3 nucleotide sequence: TGTGCCAGCAGCCTTTGGGACTCTATGAACTACGAGCAGTACTTC.

The J gene is TRBJ1-1, the V gene TRBV30; 9 nucleotides agree with TRBD1. V was clipped by 5 bases and J by 12 bases; unmatched bases: 10. CDR1 GTSNPN and CDR2 SVGIG come from the germline V gene (reference sequence). The CDR3 runs to 12 residues. CDR3 sequence (DNA): TGTGCCTGGTTGAACAGGGGGCAGACGTCTTTCTTT. Translation gives CAWLNRGQTSFF.

This clonotype occurred once. This chain joins TRBV20-1 and TRBJ2-3, with TRBD2 matching over 12 bases. The germline V gene encodes CDR1 DFQATT and CDR2 SNEGSKA (reference sequence). The trim removed 1 base at V and 8 bases at J, leaving 4 bases unmatched. The CDR3 loop spans 14 amino acids. CDR3 amino acids: CSARGASGRVTQYF. The CDR3, as DNA: TGCAGTGCTAGAGGGGCTAGCGGGAGGGTTACGCAGTATTTT.

The sample holds many counts of this clonotype. CDR3 sequence: CASSQDHQLQALGTNVLTF. The CDR3 nucleotides are TGCGCCAGCAGCCAAGATCACCAATTACAGGCGCTAGGGACCAACGTCCTGACTTTC. The chain joins TRBV4-3 to TRBJ2-6; D may be TRBD1 (5 bases). Trimming shortened V by 0 bases and J by 8 bases, and 23 bases separated the two germline ends. There are 19 residues in the CDR3. Germline CDR1 is LGHNA and CDR2 is YSLEER.

Comment on this clonotype: One junction end does not reproduce the germline sequence, and a read error may be involved. V and J are TRBV12-3 or TRBV12-4 and TRBJ2-7; TRBD1 matches at 8 bases. The CDR3 has 17 amino acids. The CDR3 loop is CASGFVVGTGSSHEQYF. CDR3 in DNA: TGTGCCAGCGGTTTCGTCGTAGGGACAGGTAGCTCCCACGAGCAGTACTTC.

By share, this clonotype counts as medium-sized (0.01 to 0.1%). This CDR3 is CASSLGSGGEVETQYF. The CDR3 region has the DNA TGTGCCAGCAGCTTAGGGTCCGGGGGCGAGGTGGAGACCCAGTACTTC. This chain joins TRBV7-6 and TRBJ2-5, with D perhaps matching TRBD1 or TRBD2 (6 bases each). There are 16 residues in the CDR3. Trimming pared 1 base from V and 5 bases from J, leaving 17 bases between. The germline V gene has CDR1 SGHVS and CDR2 FNYEAQ.

The J gene is TRBJ1-2, the V gene TRBV7-9; TRBD1 might be the D (5 bases). CDR3 length: 16 residues. Trimming took off 5 bases at V and 3 bases at J, with 19 bases between the two ends. Germline lookup yields CDR1 SEHNR and CDR2 FQNEAQ (reference sequence). CDR3 coding DNA: TGTGCCAGCAGCGATAATTACCAGGGCGACGACTATGGCTACACCTTC. Protein: CASSDNYQGDDYGYTF.

V is TRBV2 and J is TRBJ2-2; no definite D call. V was shortened by 3 bases and J by 5 bases, with 7 bases between the two germline ends. Looked up from germline, CDR1 is SNHLY and CDR2 is FYNNEI. The CDR3 runs 13 residues. The CDR3 loop is CASSDQLTGELFF. As DNA, the CDR3 is TGTGCCAGCAGTGACCAACTAACCGGGGAGCTGTTTTTT.

The table lists this clonotype with many counts. This chain links TRBV4-3 with TRBJ1-5; D remains unclear. This CDR3 region has 15 residues. In germline, CDR1 is LGHNA, CDR2 YSLEER. Deletions cut 2 bases from V and 7 bases from J, with 15 bases between. The CDR3 sequence: CASSQSGKGDQPQHF. The DNA of the CDR3 is TGCGCCAGCAGCCAATCTGGGAAGGGTGACCAGCCCCAGCATTTT.

This chain connects TRBV6-2 or TRBV6-3 to TRBJ2-7; D ambiguous. CDR1 and CDR2 (germline): MNHEY, SVGEGT. CDR3 length: 12 amino acids. The V end was cut by 2 bases, the J end by 4 bases, with 6 bases between. CDR3: CASSYLNYEQYF. DNA of the CDR3: TGTGCCAGCAGTTACCTTAATTACGAGCAGTACTTC.

V is TRBV20-1 and J is TRBJ2-3; TRBD2 agrees at 9 bases. Trimming at V came to 3 bases and at J to 6 bases, leaving 13 bases not matched to a gene. The CDR3 runs 16 residues. In germline, CDR1 is DFQATT, CDR2 SNEGSKA (reference sequence). This CDR3 is CSASPSSSGTADTQYF. The CDR3 DNA reads TGCAGTGCTAGCCCCTCCTCTAGCGGGACGGCGGATACGCAGTATTTT.

In this sample, this clonotype turned up many times. A read error may explain this, as a much larger clone is one base away. V and J are TRBV9 and TRBJ2-1, with TRBD2 matching over 7 bases. Losses at the gene ends were 0 bases for V and 9 bases for J; bases not matched to a gene: 15. Germline CDR1 is SGDLS and CDR2 is YYNGEE. The CDR3 has 17 residues. This CDR3 is CASSVDGWEGSGTEQFF. In DNA form, the CDR3 reads TGTGCCAGCAGCGTAGATGGGTGGGAGGGGAGTGGGACTGAGCAGTTCTTC. Based on the CDR3 plus reference TRBV9 and TRBJ2-1, the full variable domain is DSGVTQTPKHLITATGQRVTLRCSPRSGDLSVYWYQQSLDQGLQFLIQYYNGEERAKGNILERFSAQQFPDLHSELNLSSLELGDSALYFCASSVDGWEGSGTEQFFGPGTRLTVL.

Concerning this clonotype itself: Just one base apart from a much larger clone, this may be a read error. V and J are TRBV20-1 and TRBJ2-1; D uncertain. The CDR3 extends over 14 amino acids. V lost 3 bases and J lost 9, with 18 bases in between. CDR1 and CDR2 (germline): DFQATT, SNEGSKA (reference sequence). In nucleotides, the CDR3 is TGCAGTGCTAGTACCGGGCGTAAATGCACTGAGCAGTTCTTC. Amino acids: CSASTGRKCTEQFF.

At least ten counts were recorded for this clonotype. The genes are TRBV30 and TRBJ2-7; no definite D call. With 3 bases removed from V and 1 base from J, the gap between germline ends came to 13 bases. The CDR3 is 14 amino acids. Germline CDR1 reads GTSNPN; CDR2 reads SVGIG (reference sequence). This chain's CDR3 is CAWSLVGNSYEQYF. Here the CDR3 DNA reads TGTGCCTGGAGCCTCGTGGGAAATTCCTACGAGCAGTACTTC.

This rearrangement joins TRBV6-6 to TRBJ2-1; tentatively, D is TRBD1 or TRBD2 (5 bases each). This CDR3 has 16 amino acids. V was trimmed by 6 bases and J by 4 bases, leaving 19 bases between them. Germline assignment: CDR1 MNHNY and CDR2 SVGAGI (reference sequence). The DNA for the CDR3 is TGTGCCAGCAGACCTAGGCCCGGGACGCAGTACAATGAGCAGTTCTTC. Translating it yields CASRPRPGTQYNEQFF.

V is TRBV9 and J is TRBJ1-1; unclear D gene. Germline-derived CDR1 and CDR2 are SGDLS and YYNGEE. This CDR3 region has 13 residues. Trimming pared 3 bases from V and 3 bases from J, leaving 9 bases between. This chain's CDR3 is CASSAVQDTEAFF. The CDR3 DNA is TGTGCCAGCAGCGCGGTTCAGGACACTGAAGCTTTCTTT.

This clonotype was observed many times. This chain joins TRBV10-3 and TRBJ2-7; perhaps D is TRBD1 or TRBD2 (6 bases each). Germline V CDR1 and CDR2: ENHRY, SYGVKD. This CDR3 region has 12 residues. V lost 5 bases and J lost 5, with 10 bases in between. This CDR3 is CAISSRGDEQYF. The DNA for the CDR3 is TGTGCCATCAGTTCAAGGGGGGACGAGCAGTACTTC.

This clonotype was seen ten or more times. It may be a read error: a sequence one base away is much more abundant. The rearrangement links TRBV20-1 to TRBJ2-5; maybe TRBD2 (7 bases). V lost 3 bases to trimming and J lost 3 bases, with 17 bases between them. This CDR3 is 15 amino acids long. Germline CDR1 DFQATT, CDR2 SNEGSKA (reference sequence). CDR3 in amino acids: CSASAPRGAEETQYF. The CDR3 bases are TGCAGTGCTAGTGCCCCCCGGGGGGCCGAAGAGACCCAGTACTTC.

The table lists this clonotype with many counts. A clone one base away is much larger, so this may be a read error. The chain recombines TRBV6-5 with TRBJ2-7; no clear D gene. V was pared by 6 bases and J by 6 bases, with 9 bases between. Germline CDR1 is MNHEY and CDR2 is SVGAGI. This CDR3 is 11 amino acids long. The DNA of the CDR3 is TGTGCCAGCAGGCCCATGGGCGAGCAGTACTTC. Protein: CASRPMGEQYF.

This clonotype was seen more than once but under ten times. The chain uses TRBV4-3 and TRBJ1-1, with no clear D. The CDR3 length is 14 residues. The germline V gene encodes CDR1 LGHNA and CDR2 YSLEER. Trimming removed 3 bases at V and 1 base at J, with 9 bases between. The CDR3 reads CASSHGVGNTEAFF. The CDR3 DNA reads as TGCGCCAGCAGCCATGGGGTGGGGAACACTGAAGCTTTCTTT.

This clonotype is deemed medium-sized (0.01 to 0.1%). The chain has TRBV14 and TRBJ2-7; 11 nucleotides match TRBD2. J gave up 2 bases and V 3 bases, and 3 bases lay outside the gene matches. This CDR3 is built from 15 residues. Germline V gives CDR1 SGHDN, CDR2 FVKESK. The CDR3 region is CASSHLAGGPYEQYF. Here the CDR3 DNA reads TGTGCCAGCAGCCACTTAGCGGGAGGGCCCTACGAGCAGTACTTC.